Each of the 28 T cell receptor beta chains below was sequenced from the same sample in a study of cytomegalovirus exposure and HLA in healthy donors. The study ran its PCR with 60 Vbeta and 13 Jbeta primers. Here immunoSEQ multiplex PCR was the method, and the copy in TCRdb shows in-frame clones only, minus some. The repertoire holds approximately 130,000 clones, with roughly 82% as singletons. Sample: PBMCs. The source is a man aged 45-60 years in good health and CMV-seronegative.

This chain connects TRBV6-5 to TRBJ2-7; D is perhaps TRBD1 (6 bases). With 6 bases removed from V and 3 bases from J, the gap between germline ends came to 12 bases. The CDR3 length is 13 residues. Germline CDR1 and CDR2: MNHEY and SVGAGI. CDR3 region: CASRRTGSYEQYF. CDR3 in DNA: TGTGCCAGCAGACGAACAGGGAGCTACGAGCAGTACTTC.

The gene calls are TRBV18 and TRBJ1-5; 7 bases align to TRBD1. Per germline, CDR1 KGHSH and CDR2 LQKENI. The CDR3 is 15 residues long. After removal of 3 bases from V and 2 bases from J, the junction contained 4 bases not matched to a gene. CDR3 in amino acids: CASSPSGQRNQPQHF. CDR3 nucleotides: TGTGCCAGCTCACCTTCGGGACAGCGCAATCAGCCCCAGCATTTT. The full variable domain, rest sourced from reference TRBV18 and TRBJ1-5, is NAGVMQNPRHLVRRRGQEARLRCSPMKGHSHVYWYRQLPEEGLKFMVYLQKENIIDESGMPKERFSAEFPKEGPSILRIQQVVRGDSAAYFCASSPSGQRNQPQHFGDGTRLSIL.

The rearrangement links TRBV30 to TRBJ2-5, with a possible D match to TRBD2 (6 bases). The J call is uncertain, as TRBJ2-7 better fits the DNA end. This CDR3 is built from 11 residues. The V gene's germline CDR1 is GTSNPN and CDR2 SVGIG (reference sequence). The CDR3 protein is CAWSGGGEQYF. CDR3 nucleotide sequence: TGTGCCTGGAGCGGGGGAGGCGAGCAGTACTTC.

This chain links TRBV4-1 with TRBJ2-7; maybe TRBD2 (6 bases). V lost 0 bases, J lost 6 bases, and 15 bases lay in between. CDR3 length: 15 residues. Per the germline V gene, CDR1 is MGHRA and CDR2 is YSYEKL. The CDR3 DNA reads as TGCGCCAGCAGCCAAGAAGGGTTGGGGGGTAGCGAGCAGTACTTC. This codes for CASSQEGLGGSEQYF.

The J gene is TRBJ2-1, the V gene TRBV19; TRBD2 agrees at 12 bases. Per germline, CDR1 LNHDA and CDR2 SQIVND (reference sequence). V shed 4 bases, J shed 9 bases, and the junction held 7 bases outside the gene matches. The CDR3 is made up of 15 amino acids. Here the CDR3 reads CASSTGLAGTAEQFF. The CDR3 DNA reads TGTGCCAGTAGTACCGGACTAGCGGGGACTGCTGAGCAGTTCTTC.

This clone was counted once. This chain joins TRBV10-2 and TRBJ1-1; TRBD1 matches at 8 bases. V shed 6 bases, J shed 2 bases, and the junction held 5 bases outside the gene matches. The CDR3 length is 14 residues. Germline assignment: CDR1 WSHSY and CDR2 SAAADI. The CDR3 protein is CASSPGQGNTEAFF. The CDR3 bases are TGCGCCAGCAGCCCAGGACAGGGAAACACTGAAGCTTTCTTT.

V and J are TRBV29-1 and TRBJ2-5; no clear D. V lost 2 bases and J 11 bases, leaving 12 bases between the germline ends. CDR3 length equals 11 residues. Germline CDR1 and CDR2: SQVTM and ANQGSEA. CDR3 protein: CSVETAEEQYF. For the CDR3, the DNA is TGCAGCGTTGAAACCGCCGAAGAGCAGTACTTC.

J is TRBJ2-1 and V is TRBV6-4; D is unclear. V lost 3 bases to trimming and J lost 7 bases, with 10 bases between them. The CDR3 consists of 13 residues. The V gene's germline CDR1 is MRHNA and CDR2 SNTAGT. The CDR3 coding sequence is TGTGCCAGCAGTGAAAACGAGGAGAATGAGCAGTTCTTC. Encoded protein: CASSENEENEQFF.

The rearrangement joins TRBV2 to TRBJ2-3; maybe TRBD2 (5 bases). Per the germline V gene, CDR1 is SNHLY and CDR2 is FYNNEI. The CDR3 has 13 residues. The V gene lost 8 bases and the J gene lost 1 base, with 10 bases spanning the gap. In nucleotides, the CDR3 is TGTGCCAGCCTCTCGCGGGGCACAGATACGCAGTATTTT. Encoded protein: CASLSRGTDTQYF.

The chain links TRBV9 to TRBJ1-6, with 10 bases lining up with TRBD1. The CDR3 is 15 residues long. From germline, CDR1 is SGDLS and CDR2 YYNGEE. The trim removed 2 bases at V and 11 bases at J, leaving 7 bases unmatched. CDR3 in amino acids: CASSVGDRGTAPLHF. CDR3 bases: TGTGCCAGCAGCGTGGGGGACAGGGGTACGGCACCCCTCCACTTT.

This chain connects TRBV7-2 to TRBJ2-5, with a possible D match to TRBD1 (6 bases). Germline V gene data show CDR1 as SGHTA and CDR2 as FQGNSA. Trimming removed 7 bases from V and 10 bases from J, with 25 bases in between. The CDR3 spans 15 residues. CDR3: CASTEKPIQGSDQYF. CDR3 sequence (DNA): TGTGCCAGCACCGAAAAACCCATCCAGGGGAGTGACCAGTACTTC.

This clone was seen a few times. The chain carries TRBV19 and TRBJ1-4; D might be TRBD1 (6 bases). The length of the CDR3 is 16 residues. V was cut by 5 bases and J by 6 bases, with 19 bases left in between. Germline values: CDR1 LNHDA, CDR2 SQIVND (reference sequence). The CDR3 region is CASSRSYGTTDEKLFF. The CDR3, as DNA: TGTGCCAGTAGTCGGTCGTACGGGACAACCGATGAAAAACTGTTTTTT.

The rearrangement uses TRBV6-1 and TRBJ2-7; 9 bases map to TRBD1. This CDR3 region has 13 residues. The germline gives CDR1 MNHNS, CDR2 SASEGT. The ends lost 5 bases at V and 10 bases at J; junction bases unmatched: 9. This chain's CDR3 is CASSLTGGSLQYF. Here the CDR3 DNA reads TGTGCCAGCAGTTTGACAGGGGGATCACTACAGTACTTC.

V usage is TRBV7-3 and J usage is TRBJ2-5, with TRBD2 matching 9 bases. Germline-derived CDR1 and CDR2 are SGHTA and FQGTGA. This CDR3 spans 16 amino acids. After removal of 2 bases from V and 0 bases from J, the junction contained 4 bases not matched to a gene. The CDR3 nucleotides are TGTGCCAGCAGCTTAGGCGGGGGGGGGTACCAAGAGACCCAGTACTTC. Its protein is CASSLGGGGYQETQYF.

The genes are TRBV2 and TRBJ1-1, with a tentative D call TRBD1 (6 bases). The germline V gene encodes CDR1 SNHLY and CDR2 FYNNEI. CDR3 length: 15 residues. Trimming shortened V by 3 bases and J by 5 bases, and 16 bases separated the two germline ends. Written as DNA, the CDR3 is TGTGCCAGCAGTGAGATAGGGGGGGTCGGGACTGAAGCTTTCTTT. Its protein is CASSEIGGVGTEAFF.

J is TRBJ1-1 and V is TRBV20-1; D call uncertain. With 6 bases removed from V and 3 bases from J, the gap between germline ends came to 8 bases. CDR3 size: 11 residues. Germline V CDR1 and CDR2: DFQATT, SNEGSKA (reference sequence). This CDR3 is CSAEDYTEAFF. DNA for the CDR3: TGCAGTGCCGAAGACTACACTGAAGCTTTCTTT.

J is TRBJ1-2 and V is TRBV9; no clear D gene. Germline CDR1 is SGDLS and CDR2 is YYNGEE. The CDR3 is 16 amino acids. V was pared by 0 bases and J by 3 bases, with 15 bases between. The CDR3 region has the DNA TGTGCCAGCAGCGTAGCTACAACCCCCCGGGACTATGGCTACACCTTC. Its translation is CASSVATTPRDYGYTF.

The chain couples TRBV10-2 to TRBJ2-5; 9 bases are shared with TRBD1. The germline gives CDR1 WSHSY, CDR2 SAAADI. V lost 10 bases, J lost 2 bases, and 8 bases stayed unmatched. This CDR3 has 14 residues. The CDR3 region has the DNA TGCGCCACCAAGAAGGGGACAGGGCAAGAGACCCAGTACTTC. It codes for CATKKGTGQETQYF.

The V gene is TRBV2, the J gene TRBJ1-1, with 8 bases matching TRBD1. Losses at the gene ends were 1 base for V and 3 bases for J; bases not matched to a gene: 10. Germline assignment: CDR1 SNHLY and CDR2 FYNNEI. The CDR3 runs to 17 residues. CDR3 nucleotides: TGTGCCAGCAGTGAAGAGGACAGGGCCGGAGTAGACACTGAAGCTTTCTTT. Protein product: CASSEEDRAGVDTEAFF.

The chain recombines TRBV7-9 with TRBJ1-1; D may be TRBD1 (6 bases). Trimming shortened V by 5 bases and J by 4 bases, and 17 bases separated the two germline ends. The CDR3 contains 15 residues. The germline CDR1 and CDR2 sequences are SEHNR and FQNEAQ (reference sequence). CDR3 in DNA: TGTGCCAGCAGCCCCCCCGGCAGGGGATCCACTGAAGCTTTCTTT. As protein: CASSPPGRGSTEAFF.

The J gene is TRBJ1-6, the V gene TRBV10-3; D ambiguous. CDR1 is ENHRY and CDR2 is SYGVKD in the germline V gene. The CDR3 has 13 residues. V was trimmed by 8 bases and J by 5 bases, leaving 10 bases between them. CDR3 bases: TGTGCCATCTCTACCATAGATAATTCACCCCTCCACTTT. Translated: CAISTIDNSPLHF.

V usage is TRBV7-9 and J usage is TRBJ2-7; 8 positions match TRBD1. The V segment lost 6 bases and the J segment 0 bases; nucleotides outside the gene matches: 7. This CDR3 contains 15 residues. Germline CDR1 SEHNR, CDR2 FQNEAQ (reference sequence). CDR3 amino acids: CASRPDRGPSYEQYF. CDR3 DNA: TGTGCCAGCAGACCTGACAGGGGTCCCTCCTACGAGCAGTACTTC.

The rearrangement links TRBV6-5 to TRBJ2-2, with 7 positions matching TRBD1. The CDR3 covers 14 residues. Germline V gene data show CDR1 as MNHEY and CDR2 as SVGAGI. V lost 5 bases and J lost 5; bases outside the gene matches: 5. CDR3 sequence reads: CASSDRVGTGELFF. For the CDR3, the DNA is TGTGCCAGCAGTGACAGGGTGGGAACCGGGGAGCTGTTTTTT.

CDR3 loop: CASAGAYEQYF. CDR3 coding DNA: TGTGCCAGTGCCGGGGCCTACGAGCAGTACTTC. The chain carries TRBV2 and TRBJ2-7; TRBD2 is a possible D gene (5 bases). Germline CDR1 is SNHLY and CDR2 is FYNNEI. CDR3 length equals 11 residues. V was trimmed by 9 bases and J by 2 bases, leaving 8 bases between them.

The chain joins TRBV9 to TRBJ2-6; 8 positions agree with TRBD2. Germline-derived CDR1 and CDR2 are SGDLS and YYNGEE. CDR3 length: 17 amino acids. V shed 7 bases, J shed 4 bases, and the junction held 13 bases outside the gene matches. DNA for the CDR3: TGTGCCAGCGGAGAAAGCGGGGGCCCACCCGGGGCCAACGTCCTGACTTTC. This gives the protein CASGESGGPPGANVLTF.

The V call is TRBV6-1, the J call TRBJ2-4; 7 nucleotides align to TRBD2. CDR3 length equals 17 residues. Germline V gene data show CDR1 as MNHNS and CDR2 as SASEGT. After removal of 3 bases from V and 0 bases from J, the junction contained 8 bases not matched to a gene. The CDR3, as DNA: TGTGCCAGCAGTGACTTGAAGCGGGGTGTAGCCAAAAACATTCAGTACTTC. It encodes CASSDLKRGVAKNIQYF.

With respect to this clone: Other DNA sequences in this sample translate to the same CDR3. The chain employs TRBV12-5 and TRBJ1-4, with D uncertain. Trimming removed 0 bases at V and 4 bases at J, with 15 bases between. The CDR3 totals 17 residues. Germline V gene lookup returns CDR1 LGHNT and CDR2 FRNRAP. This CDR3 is CASGLVRVSGINEKLFF. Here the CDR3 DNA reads TGTGCTAGTGGTTTGGTGCGTGTATCCGGGATTAATGAAAAACTGTTTTTT.

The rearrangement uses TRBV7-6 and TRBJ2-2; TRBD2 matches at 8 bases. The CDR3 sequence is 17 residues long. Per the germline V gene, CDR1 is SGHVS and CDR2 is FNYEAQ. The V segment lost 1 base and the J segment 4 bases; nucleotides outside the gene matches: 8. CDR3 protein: CASSLVAGHGVTGELFF. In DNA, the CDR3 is TGTGCCAGCAGCTTAGTAGCGGGACATGGGGTCACCGGGGAGCTGTTTTTT.